The T cell receptor beta chain described here comes from a study of cytomegalovirus exposure and HLA in healthy donors. Primers included in the PCR were 60 Vbeta and 13 Jbeta primers. Sequenced by immunoSEQ multiplex PCR; TCRdb stores in-frame clones only, minus some. The data show fewer than 110,000 clones, 75% seen once. This CDR3 is 14 amino acids long. Germline CDR1 reads PRHDT; CDR2 reads FYEKMQ (reference sequence). V lost 3 bases to trimming and J lost 6 bases; unmatched junction nucleotides: 6. The chain carries TRBV13 and TRBJ1-1; TRBD1 matches 8 bases. The origin of this receptor is a man aged 45-65 years in good health and CMV-seronegative. The specimen sequenced was PBMCs. CDR3 sequence reads: CASSLGQVHPEAFF. The CDR3 bases are TGTGCCAGCAGCTTGGGACAGGTTCACCCTGAAGCTTTCTTT.